This is a list of T cell receptor beta chains from one sample in a study of CD8 T cells in ankylosing spondylitis. TCRdb itself ran the 5' RACE reads through MiXCR, one entry per CDR3 protein. Altogether more than 400,000 distinct CDR3 sequences are present, roughly 5.2% being singletons, with the ten largest covering 3% to 4.5%. Sequencing input: blood, either unsorted or a sorted T cell fraction (not recorded which). These receptors originate from a male donor with ankylosing spondylitis. CDR3s include the opening cysteine and the closing phenylalanine or tryptophan. A D gene is named only where the DNA matches it firmly. The listing skips clone size in some rows; elsewhere it reads once, few, many or a size class.

v_call	j_call	clone_size	d_call	cdr3_length	cdr3_aa	cdr3_nt
TRBV6-1	TRBJ2-2	few	TRBD1	15	CASRADRGYTGELFF	TGTGCCAGCAGGGCGGACAGGGGTTACACCGGGGAGCTGTTTTTT
TRBV20-1	TRBJ1-2	few	NA	14	CSASMGRRFNGYTF	TGCAGTGCTAGTATGGGGAGGCGCTTTAACGGCTACACCTTC
TRBV4-3	TRBJ2-7	NA	NA	14	CASSQDPTSYEQYF	TGCGCCAGCAGCCAAGATCCCACCTCCTACGAGCAGTACTTC
TRBV20-1	TRBJ2-3	many	TRBD1	15	CSAFPGQGFGDTQYF	TGCAGTGCTTTTCCGGGACAGGGGTTTGGAGATACGCAGTATTTT
TRBV20-1	TRBJ2-5	many	NA	13	CSARRLGEETQYF	TGCAGTGCTAGAAGGCTAGGGGAAGAGACCCAGTACTTC
TRBV15	TRBJ1-5	many	NA	21	CATSREAGRAGEPYSNQPQHF	TGTGCCACCAGCAGAGAGGCGGGACGTGCGGGGGAACCATATAGCAATCAGCCCCAGCATTTT
TRBV5-1	TRBJ2-5	many	TRBD2	14	CASSLETSGGMGVF	TGCGCCAGCAGCTTGGAGACTAGCGGGGGGATGGGGGTCTTC
TRBV20-1	TRBJ1-6	many	NA	16	CSARIGGRRGNSPLHF	TGCAGTGCTAGGATAGGGGGGAGGAGGGGTAATTCACCCCTCCACTTT
TRBV5-1	TRBJ2-1	many	NA	15	CASSLLTGSFNEQFF	TGCGCCAGCAGCTTGCTGACAGGATCGTTCAATGAGCAGTTCTTC
TRBV29-1	TRBJ1-1	few	NA	11	CSAAGISEAFF	TGCAGCGCCGCTGGAATCTCTGAAGCTTTCTTT